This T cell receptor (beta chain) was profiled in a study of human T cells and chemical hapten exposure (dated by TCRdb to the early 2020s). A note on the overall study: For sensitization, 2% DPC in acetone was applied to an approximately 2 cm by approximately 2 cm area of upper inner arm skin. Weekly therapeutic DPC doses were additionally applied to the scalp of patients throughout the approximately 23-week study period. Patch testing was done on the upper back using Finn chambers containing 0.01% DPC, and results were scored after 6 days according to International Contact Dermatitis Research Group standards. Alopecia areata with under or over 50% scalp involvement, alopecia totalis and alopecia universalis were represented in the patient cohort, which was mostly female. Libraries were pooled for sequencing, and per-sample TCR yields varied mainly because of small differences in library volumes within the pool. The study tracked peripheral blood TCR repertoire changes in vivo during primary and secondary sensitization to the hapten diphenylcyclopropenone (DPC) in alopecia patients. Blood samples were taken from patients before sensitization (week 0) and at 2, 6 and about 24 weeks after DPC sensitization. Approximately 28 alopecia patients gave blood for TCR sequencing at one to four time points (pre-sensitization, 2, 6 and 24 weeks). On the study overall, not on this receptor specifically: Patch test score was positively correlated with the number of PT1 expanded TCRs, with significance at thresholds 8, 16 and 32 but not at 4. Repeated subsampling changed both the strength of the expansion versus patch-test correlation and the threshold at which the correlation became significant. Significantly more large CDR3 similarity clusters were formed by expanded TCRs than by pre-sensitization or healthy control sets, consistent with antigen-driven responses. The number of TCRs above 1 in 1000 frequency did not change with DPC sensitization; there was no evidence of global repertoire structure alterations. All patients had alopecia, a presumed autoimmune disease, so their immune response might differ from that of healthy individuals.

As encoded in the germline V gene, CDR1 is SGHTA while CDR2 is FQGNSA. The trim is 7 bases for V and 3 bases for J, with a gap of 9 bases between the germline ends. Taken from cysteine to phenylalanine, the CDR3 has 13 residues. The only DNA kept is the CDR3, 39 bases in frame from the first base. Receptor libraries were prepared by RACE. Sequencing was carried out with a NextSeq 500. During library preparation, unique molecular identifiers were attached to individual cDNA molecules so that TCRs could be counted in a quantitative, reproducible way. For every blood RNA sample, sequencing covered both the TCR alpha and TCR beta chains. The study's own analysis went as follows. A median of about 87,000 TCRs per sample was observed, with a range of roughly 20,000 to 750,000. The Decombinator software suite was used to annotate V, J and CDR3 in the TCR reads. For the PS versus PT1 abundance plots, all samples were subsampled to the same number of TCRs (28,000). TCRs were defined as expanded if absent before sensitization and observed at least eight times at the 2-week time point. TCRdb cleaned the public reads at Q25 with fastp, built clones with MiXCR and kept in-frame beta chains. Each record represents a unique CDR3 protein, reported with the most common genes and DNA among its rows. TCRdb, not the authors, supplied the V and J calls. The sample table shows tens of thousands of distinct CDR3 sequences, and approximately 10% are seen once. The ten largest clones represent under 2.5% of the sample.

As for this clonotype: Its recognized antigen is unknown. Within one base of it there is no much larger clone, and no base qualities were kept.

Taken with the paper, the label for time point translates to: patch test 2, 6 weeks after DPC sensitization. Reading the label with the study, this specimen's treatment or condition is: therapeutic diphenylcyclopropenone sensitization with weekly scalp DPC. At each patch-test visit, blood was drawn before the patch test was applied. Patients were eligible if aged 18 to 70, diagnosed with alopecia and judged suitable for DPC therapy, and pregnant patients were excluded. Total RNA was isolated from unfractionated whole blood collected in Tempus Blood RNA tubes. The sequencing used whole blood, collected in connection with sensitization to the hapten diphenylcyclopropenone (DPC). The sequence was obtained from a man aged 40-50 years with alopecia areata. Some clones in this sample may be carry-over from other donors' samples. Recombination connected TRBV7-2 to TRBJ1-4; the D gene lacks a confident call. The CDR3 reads CASTTLANEKLFF. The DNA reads TGTGCCAGCACCACCCTCGCTAATGAAAAACTGTTTTTT.